This T cell receptor beta chain appears in the sequencing data of a study of beta chain features in type 1 diabetes (dated by TCRdb to 2017 to 2018). For context, the study as a whole: Mean age, gender distribution, total cell number and subset yield were not different between patients and healthy donors. A total of 90 million to 120 million sorted cells were examined across all samples, and a strong correlation was observed between cell number per subset and RNA yield. In the study, recently diagnosed type 1 diabetes patients and matched healthy donors were compared on the TCRB repertoires of their sorted circulating CD4+ T cell subsets. Naive and central memory subsets were obtained from all 30 or so donors, but regulatory and stem cell-like memory subsets were isolated from only 8 patients and roughly 8 healthy donors. Results the study describes overall, beyond this receptor: Type 1 diabetes patients showed a moderate but significant shortening of TCRB CDR3 length in all four CD4+ subsets. Patients with type 1 diabetes made fewer insertions and deleted more nucleotides at VDJ recombination sites, implying thymic rearrangement abnormalities. Because cDNA was sequenced instead of genomic DNA, highly expressing activated cells could be over-represented, though the groups showed no difference in activation or CD3 levels. Because the HLA sub-analyses included only small numbers of individuals, any influence of HLA type on TCRB rearrangement was left unresolved. Naive, central memory and regulatory TCRB repertoires appeared more similar among patients than among healthy donors. PCR might favor shorter templates, but patient and control samples were amplified and corrected together, so any skew would affect both groups equally.

All of the isolated RNA was reverse transcribed with the High Capacity cDNA Reverse Transcription Kit, so expressed TCRB transcripts were sequenced. Naive, central memory and regulatory T cell samples underwent deep immunoSEQ sequencing, averaging roughly 3.4 million total reads per sample. Sorted cells were lysed in RLT buffer, and RNA was extracted using DNase-treated RNeasy Micro or Mini kits according to cell number. To prevent cross-contamination, every cell subset was processed on its own, while patient and healthy donor samples were processed together. TCRB sequences were amplified from cDNA with the immunoSEQ multiplex PCR, producing 87-bp fragments spanning the CDR3 region. Amplicons were sequenced on the Illumina HiSeq platform. The study's processing was this. Synthetic template baselines were used to correct PCR bias computationally, reads within Hamming distance 2 were collapsed together, and singletons that could not be merged were discarded. Reads were aligned to IMGT to assign V, D and J genes, CDR3 length, and insertions or deletions at six rearrangement sites. Within each subset, clonotype counts were normalized to sorted cell number, after which true diversity and Gini coefficients were computed with the tcR R package. The overlap coefficient, calculated on TCRB nucleotide sequences, was used to measure repertoire sharing. As a proxy for the pre-selection repertoire, out-of-frame TCRB sequences from naive cells were analyzed. Sourced from immuneACCESS, this table was stored by TCRdb with only in-frame sequences that have V and J called. A share of the clones is absent; for the studies checked, an unresolved V gene accounts for under half, and the remainder has no known explanation. The V and J calls and clone size were taken over from that table, and D and trimming were inferred from the DNA. The sample table shows under 950,000 clones, and roughly 16% are seen once. 0.023% of the sample rests with the top ten.

Sequences SGHTA (CDR1) and FQGTGA (CDR2) are obtained from the germline V gene. Ends trimmed: V by 5 bases, J by 4 bases; bases unmatched to a gene: 2. The CDR3 sequence holds 14 residues, the cysteine and phenylalanine included. The entry retains the CDR3 DNA only, 42 bases that are in frame from base 1. Each donor gave one peripheral blood draw, averaging around 0.11 L, which was collected into heparinised tubes. A BD FACSAria II was used to sort naive, central memory, regulatory and stem cell-like memory CD4+ T cells with a panel that included CD45RO, CCR7, CD25, CD127, CD95 and CD27. All sorted populations exceeded 98% purity. PBMCs were isolated immediately by Lymphoprep density gradient centrifugation and stained directly without culture. Samples were stained and sorted in pairs, with one healthy donor and one patient per experiment, so that batch effects were minimized. On this clone: The antigen this receptor binds is unknown. No much larger clone is present one base from it, and per-base qualities are unavailable.

Sequences were obtained from naive CD4+ T cells from blood. The cell subset or site label, as the study defines it: true naive CD4+ T cells. The chain is made from TRBV7-3 and TRBJ2-2, with TRBD2 identical over 9 junction bases. This sequence originates from a woman in her late teens or twenties in good health. The nucleotides are TGTGCCAGCAGCCTAGCGGGAATCACCGGGGAGCTGTTTTTT. This codes for CASSLAGITGELFF. Extended through the reference TRBV7-3 and TRBJ2-2 proteins, this CDR3 yields the full variable domain: GAGVSQTPSNKVTEKGKYVELRCDPISGHTALYWYRQSLGQGPEFLIYFQGTGAADDSGLPNDRFFAVRPEGSVSTLKIQRTERGDSAVYLCASSLAGITGELFFGEGSRLTVL.